Below, 14 T cell receptor beta chains from the same sample are listed, as sequenced in a study of T cells in Graves' hyperthyroidism and ophthalmopathy. RNA transcripts gave rise to amplified TCR beta CDR3 regions. Carried out on the TCR CDR3, a first-round RT-PCR used the HTBI primer set. TCRdb reprocessed the multiplex PCR reads via MiXCR and lists one record per CDR3 protein. The sample consists of fewer than 500,000 distinct CDR3 sequences, approximately 13% of them appearing once. Source material: blood. These receptors all stem from a man between 25 and 39 years old with Graves' hyperthyroidism that later progressed to Graves' ophthalmopathy.

About this clonotype itself: A much larger clonotype is one base distant, so this may be a read error. This chain uses TRBV6-6 with TRBJ2-5; 7 nucleotides agree with TRBD1. The V and J ends lost 0 bases and 5 bases, in that order; junction bases with no gene match: 6. Germline-derived CDR1 and CDR2 are MNHNY and SVGAGI (reference sequence). This CDR3 spans 15 amino acids. CDR3 bases: TGTGCCAGCAGTTACTCTAGCGAGGGGGCCGAGACCCAGTACTTC. Protein sequence: CASSYSSEGAETQYF.

This clonotype was seen a handful of times. The chain employs TRBV7-9 and TRBJ2-5, with D perhaps TRBD2 (5 bases). Trimming left V 6 bases short and J 13 bases short, with 18 bases between. Germline V CDR1 and CDR2: SEHNR, FQNEAQ (reference sequence). CDR3 size: 12 residues. Here the CDR3 reads CASRRDQMKAYF. In nucleotides, the CDR3 is TGTGCCAGCAGACGGGATCAAATGAAGGCGTACTTC.

The chain combines TRBV11-3 with TRBJ1-6, with D hard to call. The germline V and J ends were trimmed by 1 base and 9 bases, with 7 bases remaining between them. CDR3 length: 13 residues. From germline, CDR1 is SGHNT and CDR2 YENEEA. CDR3 DNA sequence: TGTGCCAGCAGCTTAGTGGAGATTTCACCCCTCCACTTT. Its translation is CASSLVEISPLHF.

This clonotype was picked up many times. This chain uses TRBV6-1 with TRBJ1-6; D remains ambiguous. CDR1 is MNHNS, CDR2 SASEGT, per germline. The CDR3 extends over 14 amino acids. V dropped 6 bases and J dropped 1 base, with 7 bases sitting between them. The CDR3 bases are TGTGCCAGCAGAAGAACATCCTATAATTCACCCCTCCACTTT. It is translated as CASRRTSYNSPLHF.

This chain connects TRBV20-1 to TRBJ2-1, with D perhaps TRBD1 (6 bases). The V end was cut by 3 bases, the J end by 8 bases, with 14 bases between. The CDR3 is made up of 13 amino acids. Looked up from germline, CDR1 is DFQATT and CDR2 is SNEGSKA (reference sequence). The CDR3 nucleotides are TGCAGTGCTAGTTGGGGGCCCAGGGATGAGCAGTTCTTC. This sequence encodes CSASWGPRDEQFF.

This clonotype was counted between two and nine times. This rearrangement joins TRBV5-1 to TRBJ2-1; 8 nucleotides line up with TRBD2. Germline CDR1 is SGHRS and CDR2 is YFSETQ. There are 16 residues in the CDR3. V gave up 4 bases and J gave up 7 bases; unmatched junction bases: 13. CDR3 coding DNA: TGCGCCAGCAGCCCGGAGGGACTAGGGGCCCTTAATGAGCAGTTCTTC. Amino acids: CASSPEGLGALNEQFF.

This chain uses TRBV11-3 with TRBJ1-4; D unresolved. This CDR3 comprises 15 residues. V shed 6 bases and J shed 5 bases, with 16 bases lying between them. Per the germline V gene, CDR1 is SGHNT and CDR2 is YENEEA. CDR3 nucleotide sequence: TGTGCCAGCAGTTTACCGACCTCCGGGAATGAAAAACTGTTTTTT. Translation gives CASSLPTSGNEKLFF.

V and J are TRBV4-1 and TRBJ2-7; possible D gene TRBD1, 5 bases. Germline CDR1 MGHRA, CDR2 YSYEKL. Between the trimmed V and J ends, which lost 1 base and 0 bases, there was a span of 16 bases. CDR3 length: 17 residues. CDR3 sequence: CASSQAFRVFASYEQYF. CDR3 sequence (DNA): TGCGCCAGCAGCCAAGCTTTCAGGGTCTTCGCCTCCTACGAGCAGTACTTC.

This clonotype was observed at least ten times. V gene TRBV6-1 combines with J gene TRBJ2-1; 8 nucleotides match TRBD1. This CDR3 contains 16 residues. Germline assignment: CDR1 MNHNS and CDR2 SASEGT. V trimming: 6 bases; J trimming: 2 bases; junction bases outside the gene matches: 9. The CDR3 sequence: CASSPARGPPYNEQFF. CDR3 DNA sequence: TGTGCCAGCAGCCCGGCCAGGGGGCCACCCTACAATGAGCAGTTCTTC.

This clonotype was recorded a few times. In DNA, the CDR3 is TGTGCCAGCAGCGTAGTAGGAGGATACAATGAGCAGTTCTTC. Protein sequence: CASSVVGGYNEQFF. The chain joins TRBV9 to TRBJ2-1; TRBD2 might be the D (5 bases). V was shortened by 0 bases and J by 4 bases, with 8 bases between the two germline ends. This CDR3 is built from 14 residues. The germline V gene has CDR1 SGDLS and CDR2 YYNGEE.

This clonotype has a count of ten or more. This chain uses TRBV12-5 with TRBJ2-2, with D possibly matching TRBD2 (5 bases). Trimming shortened V by 3 bases and J by 4 bases, and 6 bases separated the two germline ends. The CDR3 has 13 amino acids. The germline gives CDR1 LGHNT, CDR2 FRNRAP. The CDR3, as DNA: TGTGCTAGTGGTTTCGGGGTCACCGGGGAGCTGTTTTTT. It yields the protein CASGFGVTGELFF.

This clonotype was counted ten times or more. The chain combines TRBV6-2 or TRBV6-3 with TRBJ2-7; D gene uncertain. The CDR3 consists of 13 residues. V lost 2 bases and J lost 0, with 5 bases in between. Germline CDR1 and CDR2: MNHEY and SVGEGT. CDR3 amino acids: CASSYGYSYEQYF. The CDR3 nucleotides read TGTGCCAGCAGTTACGGCTACTCCTACGAGCAGTACTTC.

This clonotype was counted ten times or more. The chain couples TRBV2 to TRBJ2-4; D is uncertain. Per germline, CDR1 SNHLY and CDR2 FYNNEI. The CDR3 extends over 16 amino acids. The ends were cut back, 5 bases at V and 0 bases at J, with 14 bases in the middle. CDR3 amino acids: CASSYDRPLAKNIQYF. CDR3 bases: TGTGCCAGCAGTTACGACCGTCCTCTAGCCAAAAACATTCAGTACTTC.

The sample holds many counts of this clonotype. The chain is built from TRBV12-5 and TRBJ1-5, with 7 bases matching TRBD1. The CDR3 contains 16 residues. Looked up from germline, CDR1 is LGHNT and CDR2 is FRNRAP. V lost 0 bases and J lost 3; bases outside the gene matches: 5. The CDR3 nucleotides read TGTGCTAGTGGTTTGGTAGTGGGACAGCCCAATCAGCCCCAGCATTTT. It translates to CASGLVVGQPNQPQHF.